This T cell receptor (beta chain) originates from a study of shared clonotypes between healthy human individuals. Germline V lookup: CDR1 LGHNA, CDR2 YNFKEQ. Trimming stripped 0 bases from V and 6 bases from J, with 18 bases between. The CDR3 contains 16 residues. With regard to this clone: Its specificity is unknown.

Here immunoSEQ multiplex PCR was the method, and the copy in TCRdb shows in-frame clones only, minus some. The sample holds about half a million clones, around 73% seen once. Whole-study results and caveats: Clonotype sharing among donors was thought likely to change with sequencing depth.

Only Caucasian adults living in Nashville, Tennessee served as donors. The sequencing input was PBMCs. The chain couples TRBV4-2 to TRBJ2-7; D perhaps matches TRBD2 (6 bases). The sequence was obtained from a woman between 40 and 55 years old in good health. Some clones in this sample may be carry-over from other donors' samples. The DNA for the CDR3 is TGTGCCAGCAGCCAAGATCTTGCGCGGCAGGGAGGCGAGCAGTACTTC. It specifies CASSQDLARQGGEQYF.